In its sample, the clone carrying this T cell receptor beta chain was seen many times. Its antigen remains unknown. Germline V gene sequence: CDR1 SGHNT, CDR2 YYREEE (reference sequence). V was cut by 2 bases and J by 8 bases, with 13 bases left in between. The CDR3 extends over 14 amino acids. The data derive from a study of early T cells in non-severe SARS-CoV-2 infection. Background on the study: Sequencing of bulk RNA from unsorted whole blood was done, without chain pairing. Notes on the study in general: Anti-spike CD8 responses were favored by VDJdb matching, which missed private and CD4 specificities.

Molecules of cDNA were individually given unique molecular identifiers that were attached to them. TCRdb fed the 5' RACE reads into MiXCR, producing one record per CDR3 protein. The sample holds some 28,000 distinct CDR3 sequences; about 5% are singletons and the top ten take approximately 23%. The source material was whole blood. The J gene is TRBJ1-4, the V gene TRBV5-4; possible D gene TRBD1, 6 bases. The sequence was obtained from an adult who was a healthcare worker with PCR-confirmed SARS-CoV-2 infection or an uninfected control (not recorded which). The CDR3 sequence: CASSFDRRREKLFF. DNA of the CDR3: TGTGCCAGCAGCTTCGACAGGAGGCGAGAAAAACTGTTTTTT.